The source of this TCR beta chain is a study of cytotoxic CD8 clonotypes in ibrutinib-treated CLL. Across the study: It was after a median around twelve months of treatment, range 6 to 36, that response samples were taken. On average, about 97,000 productive rearrangements and 200,000 to 300,000 productive templates per sample. Study outcomes and limitations: Clonality (at baseline) was higher than in age-matched healthy donors and tracked circulating CD8+ T-cell counts. Having risen at ibrutinib response, clonality had fallen back toward baseline by progression.

TCRdb's copy holds only in-frame clones and misses some; the assay was immunoSEQ multiplex PCR. Seen here are approximately 280,000 clones, around 76% observed once, and the top ten hold about 5.3%. As for this clone: The antigen is not known.

CDR1 and CDR2 (germline): PRHDT, FYEKMQ (reference sequence). V lost 2 bases and J lost 5; bases outside the gene matches: 4. There are 14 residues in the CDR3. The specimen was PBMCs, collected at disease progression, from a patient treated with ibrutinib. This chain uses TRBV13 with TRBJ2-5, with TRBD1 matching over 8 bases. This clonotype was sampled from a human donor with chronic lymphocytic leukemia. CDR3 sequence reads: CASSLLGQGETQYF. The CDR3 DNA reads TGTGCCAGCAGCTTACTCGGACAGGGCGAGACCCAGTACTTC.